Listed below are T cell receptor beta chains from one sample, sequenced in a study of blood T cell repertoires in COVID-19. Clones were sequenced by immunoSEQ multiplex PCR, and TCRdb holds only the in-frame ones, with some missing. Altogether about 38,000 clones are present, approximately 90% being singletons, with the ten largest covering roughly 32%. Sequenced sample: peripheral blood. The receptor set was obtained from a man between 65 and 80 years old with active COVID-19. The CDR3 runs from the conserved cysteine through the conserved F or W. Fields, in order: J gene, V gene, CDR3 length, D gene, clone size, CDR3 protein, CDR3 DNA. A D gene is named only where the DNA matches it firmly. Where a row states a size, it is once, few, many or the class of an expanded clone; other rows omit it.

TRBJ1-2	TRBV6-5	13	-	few	CASSYSLRGGYTF	TGTGCCAGCAGTTACTCATTGAGAGGTGGCTACACCTTC
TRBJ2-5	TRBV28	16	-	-	CASSLLGGGYQETQYF	TGTGCCAGCAGCCTATTAGGGGGGGGGTACCAAGAGACCCAGTACTTC
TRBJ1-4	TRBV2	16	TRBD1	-	CASSPGTVATNEKLFF	TGTGCCAGCAGTCCCGGGACAGTCGCAACTAATGAAAAACTGTTTTTT
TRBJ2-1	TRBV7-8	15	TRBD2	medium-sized	CASSALAGVYNEQFF	TGTGCCAGCAGCGCCCTAGCGGGGGTCTACAATGAGCAGTTCTTC
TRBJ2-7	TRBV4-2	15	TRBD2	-	CASSQEDRGAYEQYF	TGTGCCAGCAGCCAAGAAGACCGGGGGGCCTACGAGCAGTACTTC
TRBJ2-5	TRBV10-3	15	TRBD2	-	CAISGEGGVLETQYF	TGTGCCATCAGTGGGGAGGGAGGGGTATTGGAGACCCAGTACTTC
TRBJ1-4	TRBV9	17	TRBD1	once	CASSVGGTGLDNEKLFF	TGTGCCAGCAGCGTAGGTGGGACAGGTCTCGATAATGAAAAACTGTTTTTT
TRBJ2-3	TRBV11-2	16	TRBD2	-	CASSYTSGVSTDTQYF	TGTGCCAGCAGCTATACTAGCGGGGTCAGCACAGATACGCAGTATTTT
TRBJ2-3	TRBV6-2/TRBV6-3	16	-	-	CASSPPLGGAADTQYF	TGTGCCAGCAGTCCCCCCCTGGGGGGAGCGGCAGATACGCAGTATTTT
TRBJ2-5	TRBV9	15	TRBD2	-	CASSTRLAGKETQYF	TGTGCCAGCAGCACAAGACTAGCGGGGAAAGAGACCCAGTACTTC
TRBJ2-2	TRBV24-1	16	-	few	CATSDLSAKNTGELFF	TGTGCCACCAGTGATTTGTCAGCGAAGAACACCGGGGAGCTGTTTTTT
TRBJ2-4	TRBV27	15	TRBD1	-	CASSTWGQIKNIQYF	TGTGCCAGCAGTACCTGGGGACAGATCAAAAACATTCAGTACTTC
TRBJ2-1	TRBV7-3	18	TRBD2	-	CASSLNGGGPPGSNEQFF	TGTGCCAGCAGCTTAAACGGCGGGGGTCCCCCGGGGTCCAATGAGCAGTTCTTC
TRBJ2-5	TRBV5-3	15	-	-	CARSLAPGEAETQYF	TGTGCCAGAAGCTTGGCCCCGGGGGAGGCAGAGACCCAGTACTTC
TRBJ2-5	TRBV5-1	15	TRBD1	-	CASSPQGAGGETQYF	TGCGCCAGCAGCCCACAGGGGGCGGGTGGGGAGACCCAGTACTTC
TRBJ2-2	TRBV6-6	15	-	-	CASINQGSNTGELFF	TGTGCCAGCATAAATCAGGGGTCAAACACCGGGGAGCTGTTTTTT
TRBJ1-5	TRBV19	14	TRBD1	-	CASSIRTGRQPQHF	TGTGCCAGTAGTATAAGGACAGGGAGGCAGCCCCAGCATTTT
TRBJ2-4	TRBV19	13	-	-	CASGRVAKNIQYF	TGTGCCAGTGGGCGGGTTGCCAAAAACATTCAGTACTTC